These 8 T cell receptor beta chains share one sample of origin, sequenced in a study of blood T cell repertoires in COVID-19. Method: immunoSEQ multiplex PCR; TCRdb's copy keeps in-frame clones and lacks some. The sample includes under 300,000 clones, approximately 78% of them seen just once. The sample taken for sequencing was peripheral blood. These receptors all come from a woman aged 18-35 years with acute or convalescent COVID-19.

The chain couples TRBV6-2 or TRBV6-3 to TRBJ2-7, with a weak D call TRBD2 (6 bases). The CDR3 loop spans 16 amino acids. The germline CDR1 and CDR2 sequences are MNHEY and SVGEGT. V dropped 6 bases and J dropped 4 bases, with 22 bases sitting between them. CDR3 residues: CASSPLYTGTPYEQYF. CDR3 bases: TGTGCCAGCAGCCCATTGTATACCGGGACTCCTTACGAGCAGTACTTC.

The rearrangement links TRBV19 to TRBJ1-2, with a tentative D call TRBD1 (6 bases). This CDR3 spans 15 amino acids. V dropped 5 bases and J dropped 6 bases, with 19 bases sitting between them. The germline V gene has CDR1 LNHDA and CDR2 SQIVND (reference sequence). The CDR3 sequence is CASSPLSRDIDGYTF. Written as DNA, the CDR3 is TGTGCCAGTAGTCCGCTCTCTAGGGACATCGATGGCTACACCTTC.

The chain recombines TRBV24-1 with TRBJ1-2; 7 nucleotides agree with TRBD1. The CDR3 is made up of 14 amino acids. Trimming took 9 bases from V and 1 from J; bases not matched to a gene: 7. Per germline, CDR1 KGHDR and CDR2 SFDVKD. The CDR3 region has the DNA TGTGCCACCCATCCGAGACAGGGTAACTATGGCTACACCTTC. Translation: CATHPRQGNYGYTF.

The chain links TRBV19 to TRBJ1-5; D may be TRBD1 (5 bases). The length of the CDR3 is 16 residues. The germline gives CDR1 LNHDA, CDR2 SQIVND (reference sequence). Between the trimmed V and J ends, which lost 4 bases and 0 bases, there was a span of 13 bases. The CDR3 reads CASSNLGQYSNQPQHF. The CDR3 coding sequence is TGTGCCAGTAGTAACCTGGGGCAATATAGCAATCAGCCCCAGCATTTT.

The chain carries TRBV7-2 and TRBJ2-7; D gene ambiguous. The CDR3 runs 12 residues. V was shortened by 1 base and J by 6 bases, with 7 bases between the two germline ends. Per germline, CDR1 SGHTA and CDR2 FQGNSA. CDR3 DNA: TGTGCCAGCAGCTTAGGACCGGGCGAGCAGTACTTC. It specifies CASSLGPGEQYF. Looking up the rest from reference TRBV7-2 and TRBJ2-7 gives the full variable domain: GAGVSQSPSNKVTEKGKDVELRCDPISGHTALYWYRQSLGQGLEFLIYFQGNSAPDKSGLPSDRFSAERTGGSVSTLTIQRTQQEDSAVYLCASSLGPGEQYFGPGTRLTVT.

This rearrangement joins TRBV11-2 to TRBJ1-2, with 7 bases fitting TRBD1. CDR1 and CDR2 (germline): SGHAT, FQNNGV. Trimming removed 4 bases from V and 4 bases from J; junction bases left unmatched: 15. The CDR3 sequence is 17 residues long. The DNA of the CDR3 is TGTGCCAGCAGCTCTCGACAGGGCGCGGGTGGGGGCTATGGCTACACCTTC. The encoded protein is CASSSRQGAGGGYGYTF. Using reference TRBV11-2 and TRBJ1-2 for the parts outside the CDR3, the full variable domain is EAGVAQSPRYKIIEKRQSVAFWCNPISGHATLYWYQQILGQGPKLLIQFQNNGVVDDSQLPKDRFSAERLKGVDSTLKIQPAKLEDSAVYLCASSSRQGAGGGYGYTFGSGTRLTVV.

J is TRBJ1-6 and V is TRBV9; 10 bases agree with TRBD1. Germline CDR1 SGDLS, CDR2 YYNGEE. The CDR3 consists of 14 residues. Losses at the gene ends were 3 bases for V and 10 bases for J; bases not matched to a gene: 4. The CDR3 here is CASSATGGDSPLHF. The CDR3 region has the DNA TGTGCCAGCAGCGCGACAGGGGGCGACTCACCCCTCCACTTT.

The chain employs TRBV5-1 and TRBJ1-1; D remains ambiguous. The CDR3 runs 14 residues. Germline values: CDR1 SGHRS, CDR2 YFSETQ. V lost 0 bases to trimming and J lost 1 base, with 7 bases between them. The CDR3 DNA is TGCGCCAGCAGCTTGGATCGGGGGAACACTGAAGCTTTCTTT. This translates into CASSLDRGNTEAFF.